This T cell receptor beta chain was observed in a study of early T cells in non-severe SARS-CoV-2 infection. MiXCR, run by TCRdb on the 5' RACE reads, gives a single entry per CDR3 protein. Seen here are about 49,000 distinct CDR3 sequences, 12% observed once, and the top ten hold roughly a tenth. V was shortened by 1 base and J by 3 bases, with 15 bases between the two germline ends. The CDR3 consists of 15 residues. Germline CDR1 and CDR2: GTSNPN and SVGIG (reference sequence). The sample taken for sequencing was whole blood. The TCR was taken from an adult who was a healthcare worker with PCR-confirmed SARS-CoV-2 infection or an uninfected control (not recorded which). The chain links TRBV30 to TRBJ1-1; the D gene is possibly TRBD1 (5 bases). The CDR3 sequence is CAWSEYVGLHTEAFF. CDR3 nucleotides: TGTGCCTGGAGTGAATATGTGGGGCTCCACACTGAAGCTTTCTTT.